The 23 T cell receptor beta chains reported below all come from one sample, sequenced in a study of T-cell reconstitution after alpha-beta-depleted transplantation in children. Unique molecular identifiers were used in preparing the TCRbeta library. TCRdb ran MiXCR on the PCR reads and lists one entry per CDR3 protein. The sample lists 420,000 or so distinct CDR3 sequences, approximately 11% seen once, with about 5% in the top ten. Sequenced here: PBMCs from the stem cell graft donor, sampled from the stem cell graft. The receptors were gathered from a human donor who donated a stem cell graft to a child with acute myeloid leukemia.

The chain couples TRBV6-5 to TRBJ2-5, with 8 bases identical to TRBD2. CDR1 MNHEY and CDR2 SVGAGI come from the germline V gene. The CDR3 has 19 amino acids. The V segment lost 6 bases and the J segment 4 bases; nucleotides outside the gene matches: 22. Written as DNA, the CDR3 is TGTGCCAGCAGCTACAGCACTAGCGGTATTCGTAGGTTGGTAGAGACCCAGTACTTC. Residues: CASSYSTSGIRRLVETQYF.

The V gene is TRBV12-5, the J gene TRBJ2-1; 9 nucleotides match TRBD2. V was clipped by 2 bases and J by 4 bases; unmatched bases: 3. Germline V lookup: CDR1 LGHNT, CDR2 FRNRAP. There are 15 residues in the CDR3. DNA of the CDR3: TGTGCTAGTGGTTTGTCGGGACTAGCTTACAATGAGCAGTTCTTC. It translates to CASGLSGLAYNEQFF.

V is TRBV5-4 and J is TRBJ2-7, with unresolved D. Germline CDR1 and CDR2: SGHNT and YYREEE (reference sequence). Trimming took off 4 bases at V and 2 bases at J, with 13 bases between the two ends. The CDR3 has 14 amino acids. Written as DNA, the CDR3 is TGTGCCAGCAGCCGTTACACGGCGACCTACGAGCAGTACTTC. Its protein product is CASSRYTATYEQYF.

This clonotype showed up just a few times. DNA of the CDR3: TGCAGTGCGGGAGCCGGGATCAACGAAAAACTGTTTTTT. Translating it yields CSAGAGINEKLFF. The chain has TRBV20-1 and TRBJ1-4, with D hard to call. The V gene lost 6 bases and the J gene lost 8 bases, with 16 bases spanning the gap. The CDR3 spans 13 residues. Germline assignment: CDR1 DFQATT and CDR2 SNEGSKA (reference sequence).

This clonotype occurred a few times. This chain connects TRBV20-1 to TRBJ2-3; the D is unclear. The germline V and J ends were trimmed by 3 bases and 2 bases, with 15 bases remaining between them. The CDR3 has 15 amino acids. Per the germline V gene, CDR1 is DFQATT and CDR2 is SNEGSKA (reference sequence). The CDR3 region has the DNA TGCAGTGCTAGGTCCCCCGGGCGGTCCACAGATACGCAGTATTTT. It is translated as CSARSPGRSTDTQYF.

The chain couples TRBV12-3 or TRBV12-4 to TRBJ2-1; 13 bases fit TRBD2. The junction had 6 bases not matched to a gene; V was cut back by 3 bases and J by 7 bases. The CDR3 contains 16 residues. The CDR3 reads CASSLRTSGSGNEQFF. Here the CDR3 DNA reads TGTGCCAGCAGTTTGCGGACTAGCGGGAGCGGGAATGAGCAGTTCTTC.

This clonotype was observed a handful of times. The rearrangement links TRBV25-1 to TRBJ1-4; D is ambiguous. Between the trimmed V and J ends, which lost 3 bases and 15 bases, there was a span of 17 bases. The CDR3 totals 13 residues. CDR1 and CDR2 (germline): MGHDK, SYGVNS. CDR3 sequence: CASSDVWAAEVFF. In nucleotides, the CDR3 is TGTGCCAGCAGTGATGTGTGGGCAGCAGAGGTGTTTTTT. Together with reference TRBV25-1 and TRBJ1-4, the CDR3 gives the full variable domain: EADIYQTPRYLVIGTGKKITLECSQTMGHDKMYWYQQDPGMELHLIHYSYGVNSTEKGDLSSESTVSRIRTEHFPLTLESARPSHTSQYLCASSDVWAAEVFFGSGTQLSVL.

This clonotype was detected a few times. This chain uses TRBV6-5 with TRBJ1-2; 7 positions agree with TRBD1. There are 15 residues in the CDR3. CDR1 MNHEY and CDR2 SVGAGI come from the germline V gene. The trim removed 2 bases at V and 4 bases at J, leaving 7 bases unmatched. As DNA, the CDR3 is TGTGCCAGCAGTTACGACCCAGGGGGGCTCTATGGCTACACCTTC. Translating gives CASSYDPGGLYGYTF.

The sample holds many counts of this clonotype. The rearrangement links TRBV5-8 to TRBJ2-3, with D unresolved. With 0 bases removed from V and 3 bases from J, the gap between germline ends came to 8 bases. The CDR3 length is 14 residues. Germline CDR1 reads SGHTS; CDR2 reads YDEGEE. The CDR3 DNA follows: TGTGCCAGCAGCTTGGCACGCAGAACAGATACGCAGTATTTT. Its translation: CASSLARRTDTQYF.

Ten or more counts support this clonotype. The chain couples TRBV29-1 to TRBJ1-2; the D gene is possibly TRBD1 (5 bases). This CDR3 comprises 15 residues. V dropped 0 bases and J dropped 3 bases, with 14 bases sitting between them. Germline-derived CDR1 and CDR2 are SQVTM and ANQGSEA. CDR3 loop: CSVEDHIGGDYGYTF. The DNA for the CDR3 is TGCAGCGTTGAAGATCATATTGGAGGGGACTATGGCTACACCTTC.

This clonotype was counted between two and nine times. CDR3 nucleotide sequence: TGCAGCGTTGAAGACCCCCCCGGGGGGTTTTCAGTGCGGCGGGAGAACACCGGGGAGCTGTTTTTT. It encodes CSVEDPPGGFSVRRENTGELFF. The chain recombines TRBV29-1 with TRBJ2-2, with 7 positions matching TRBD2. The junction had 23 bases not matched to a gene; V was cut back by 0 bases and J by 1 base. The CDR3 extends over 22 amino acids. The germline V gene has CDR1 SQVTM and CDR2 ANQGSEA.

The sample holds a few counts of this clonotype. The chain links TRBV10-3 to TRBJ1-5, with a tentative D call TRBD1 (5 bases). Germline loops: CDR1 ENHRY, CDR2 SYGVKD. The CDR3 runs 13 residues. V lost 7 bases and J 4 bases, leaving 11 bases between the germline ends. The CDR3 region has the DNA TGTGCCATCACGGAGGGGCAAAATCAGCCCCAGCATTTT. This encodes CAITEGQNQPQHF.

This clonotype turned up a few times. This chain links TRBV7-2 with TRBJ2-7, with 9 bases identical to TRBD2. Trimming removed 5 bases from V and 2 bases from J; junction bases left unmatched: 7. CDR1 and CDR2 from the germline V gene are SGHTA and FQGNSA. The CDR3 runs to 15 residues. The CDR3 region is CASSLERGAPYEQYF. The CDR3 DNA follows: TGTGCCAGCAGCCTCGAGCGGGGGGCCCCCTACGAGCAGTACTTC. The complete variable domain, with remaining parts taken from reference TRBV7-2 and TRBJ2-7, reads GAGVSQSPSNKVTEKGKDVELRCDPISGHTALYWYRQSLGQGLEFLIYFQGNSAPDKSGLPSDRFSAERTGGSVSTLTIQRTQQEDSAVYLCASSLERGAPYEQYFGPGTRLTVT.

The table lists this clonotype with a few counts. The chain links TRBV7-2 to TRBJ2-5; 9 nucleotides align to TRBD2. The V gene's germline CDR1 is SGHTA and CDR2 FQGNSA. V shed 1 base and J 6 bases; nucleotides not matched to a gene: 9. This CDR3 has 16 amino acids. Written as DNA, the CDR3 is TGTGCCAGCAGCTTAGTGGGCGGGGGGGCCTGGCAGACCCAGTACTTC. Its translation is CASSLVGGGAWQTQYF.

This clonotype came up a few times. The CDR3, as DNA: TGCAGCGTTGAAGGCGGCGGTCCTCAAGAGACCCAGTACTTC. Encoded protein: CSVEGGGPQETQYF. J is TRBJ2-5 and V is TRBV29-1; D call uncertain. The germline V gene encodes CDR1 SQVTM and CDR2 ANQGSEA. The CDR3 extends over 14 amino acids. The V end lost 1 base, the J end lost 2 bases, and 11 bases lay between the germline ends.

This clonotype was found many times. The CDR3 spells CAISDREGLSYEQYF. The DNA for the CDR3 is TGTGCCATCAGCGACCGGGAGGGCCTGTCCTACGAGCAGTACTTC. The chain combines TRBV10-3 with TRBJ2-7, with 8 bases lining up with TRBD2. The CDR3 loop spans 15 amino acids. Germline CDR1 ENHRY, CDR2 SYGVKD. V lost 6 bases, J lost 1 base, and 8 bases stayed unmatched.

This clonotype was counted only a few times. The chain recombines TRBV5-1 with TRBJ2-6, with D hard to call. CDR1 and CDR2 from the germline V gene are SGHRS and YFSETQ. The CDR3 consists of 16 residues. V dropped 0 bases and J dropped 0 bases, with 7 bases sitting between them. CDR3 amino acids: CASSLVFGSGANVLTF. DNA for the CDR3: TGCGCCAGCAGCTTGGTTTTTGGCTCTGGGGCCAACGTCCTGACTTTC.

The sample holds many counts of this clonotype. The CDR3: CASSPGDINEQFF. The CDR3 DNA reads as TGCGCCAGCAGCCCGGGGGACATCAATGAGCAGTTCTTC. The V gene is TRBV5-1, the J gene TRBJ2-1; tentatively, D is TRBD1 or TRBD2 (6 bases each). The CDR3 sequence is 13 residues long. Trimming pared 4 bases from V and 6 bases from J, leaving 11 bases between. CDR1 and CDR2 from the germline V gene are SGHRS and YFSETQ.

This clonotype has a count of ten or more. The chain joins TRBV29-1 to TRBJ1-5, with D maybe TRBD1 (5 bases). The CDR3 consists of 12 residues. CDR1 is SQVTM and CDR2 is ANQGSEA in the germline V gene. Trimming removed 6 bases from V and 3 bases from J, with 9 bases in between. The chain's CDR3 is CSVGVHNQPQHF. The CDR3 bases are TGCAGCGTGGGGGTCCACAATCAGCCCCAGCATTTT.

V usage is TRBV18 and J usage is TRBJ1-1; D is uncertain. The CDR3 is 14 amino acids. Germline lookup yields CDR1 KGHSH and CDR2 LQKENI. Trimming shortened V by 3 bases and J by 0 bases, and 8 bases separated the two germline ends. The CDR3 protein is CASSPGRMNTEAFF. DNA for the CDR3: TGTGCCAGCTCACCGGGGAGGATGAACACTGAAGCTTTCTTT.

In this sample, this clonotype turned up a few times. The chain recombines TRBV7-8 with TRBJ1-1; TRBD1 is a possible D gene (5 bases). V lost 0 bases and J 1 base, leaving 12 bases between the germline ends. CDR3 length: 16 residues. The germline gives CDR1 SGHVS, CDR2 FQNEAQ. DNA of the CDR3: TGTGCCAGCAGCTTAGCGAAAGGGGTGACGAACACTGAAGCTTTCTTT. Its protein product is CASSLAKGVTNTEAFF. Variable domain in full (rest from reference TRBV7-8 and TRBJ1-1): GAGVSQSPRYKVAKRGQDVALRCDPISGHVSLFWYQQALGQGPEFLTYFQNEAQLDKSGLPSDRFFAERPEGSVSTLKIQRTQQEDSAVYLCASSLAKGVTNTEAFFGQGTRLTVV.

This clonotype has only a few counts. CDR3 region: CASSFRTSGRGEQYF. The CDR3 DNA follows: TGTGCCAGCAGTTTCAGGACTAGCGGGAGGGGCGAGCAGTACTTC. The chain couples TRBV12-3 or TRBV12-4 to TRBJ2-7; 15 nucleotides agree with TRBD2. CDR3 length: 15 amino acids. With 3 bases clipped from V and 6 bases from J, the junction kept 3 bases outside the gene matches.

This clonotype was recorded a few times. The rearrangement links TRBV25-1 to TRBJ2-7, with 12 bases matching TRBD2. Germline CDR1 MGHDK, CDR2 SYGVNS. The CDR3 totals 15 residues. With V trimmed by 3 bases and J by 6 bases, 6 bases remained unmatched. CDR3 region: CASSDLAGGPREQYF. The CDR3 region has the DNA TGTGCCAGCAGTGATCTAGCGGGAGGGCCCCGCGAGCAGTACTTC.